This record concerns one T cell receptor beta chain sequence. Its antigen is unidentified. TCRdb reprocessed the 5' RACE reads with MiXCR, giving one entry per CDR3 protein. The data show fewer than 500,000 distinct CDR3 sequences, with roughly 26% seen just once and 2.9% held by the top ten. The sample belongs to a study of identical twins. Trimming stripped 8 bases from V and 2 bases from J, with 17 bases between. Per germline, CDR1 SGHRS and CDR2 YFSETQ. This CDR3 spans 14 amino acids. Study findings and constraints: Insertions ran lower in abundant cord blood beta clonotypes, though not in memory repertoires.

The sample also formed part of further work on T cells expressing NK-cell markers.

The specimen sequenced was CD4+ T cells sorted from blood. This TCR was recovered from a woman aged 18-29 years in good health. The rearrangement joins TRBV5-1 to TRBJ2-7; the D gene is possibly TRBD2 (5 bases). DNA for the CDR3: TGCGCCAGTGGCCGGAGGCCATACACCTACGAGCAGTACTTC. This encodes CASGRRPYTYEQYF.